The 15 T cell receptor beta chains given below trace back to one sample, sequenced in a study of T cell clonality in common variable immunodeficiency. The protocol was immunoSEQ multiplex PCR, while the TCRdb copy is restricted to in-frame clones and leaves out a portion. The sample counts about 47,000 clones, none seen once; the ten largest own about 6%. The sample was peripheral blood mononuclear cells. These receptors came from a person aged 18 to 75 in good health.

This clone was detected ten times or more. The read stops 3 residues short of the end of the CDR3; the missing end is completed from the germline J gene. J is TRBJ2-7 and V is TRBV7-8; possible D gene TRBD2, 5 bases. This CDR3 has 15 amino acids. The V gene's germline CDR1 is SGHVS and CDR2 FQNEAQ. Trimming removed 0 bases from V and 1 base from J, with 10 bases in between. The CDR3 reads CASSLAPLGSYEQYF. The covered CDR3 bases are TGTGCCAGCAGCTTAGCCCCACTAGGATCCTACGAG.

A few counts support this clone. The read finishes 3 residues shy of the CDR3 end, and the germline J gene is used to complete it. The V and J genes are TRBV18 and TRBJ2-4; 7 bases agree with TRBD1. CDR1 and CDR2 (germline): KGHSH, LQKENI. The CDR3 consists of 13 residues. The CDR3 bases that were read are TGTGCCAGCTCACCCGACAGGGCCTATGGT. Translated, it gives CASSPDRAYG. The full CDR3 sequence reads CASSPDRAYGQYF. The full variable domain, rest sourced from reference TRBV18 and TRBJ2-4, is NAGVMQNPRHLVRRRGQEARLRCSPMKGHSHVYWYRQLPEEGLKFMVYLQKENIIDESGMPKERFSAEFPKEGPSILRIQQVVRGDSAAYFCASSPDRAYGQYFGAGTRLSVL.

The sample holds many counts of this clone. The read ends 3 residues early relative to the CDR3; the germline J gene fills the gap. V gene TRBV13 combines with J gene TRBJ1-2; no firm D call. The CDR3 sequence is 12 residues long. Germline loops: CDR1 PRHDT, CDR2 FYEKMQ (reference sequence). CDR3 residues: CASSSGRRLYTF. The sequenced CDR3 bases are TGTGCCAGCAGCTCAGGACGGAGACTC.

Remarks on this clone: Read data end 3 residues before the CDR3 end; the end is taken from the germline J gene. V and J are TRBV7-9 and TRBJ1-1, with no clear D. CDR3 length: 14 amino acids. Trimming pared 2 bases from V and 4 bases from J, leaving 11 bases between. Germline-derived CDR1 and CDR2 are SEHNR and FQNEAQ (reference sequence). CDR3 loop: CASSLRAEGTEAFF. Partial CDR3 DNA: TGTGCCAGCAGCTTAAGGGCAGAGGGCACTGAA.

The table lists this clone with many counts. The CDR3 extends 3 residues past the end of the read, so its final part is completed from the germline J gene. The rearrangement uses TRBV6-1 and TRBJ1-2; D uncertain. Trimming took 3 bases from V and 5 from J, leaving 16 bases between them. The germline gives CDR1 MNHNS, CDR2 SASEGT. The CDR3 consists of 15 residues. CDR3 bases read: TGTGCCAGCAGTGAGGCCCCGAGGGCCGCTTATGGC. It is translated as CASSEAPRAAYG. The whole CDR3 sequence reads CASSEAPRAAYGYTF.

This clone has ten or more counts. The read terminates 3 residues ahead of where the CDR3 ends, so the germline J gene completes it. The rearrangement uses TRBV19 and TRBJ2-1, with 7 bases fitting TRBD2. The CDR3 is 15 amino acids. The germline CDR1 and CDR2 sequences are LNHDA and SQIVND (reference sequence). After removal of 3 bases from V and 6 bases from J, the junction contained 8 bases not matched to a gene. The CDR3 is CASSIRLAMGNEQFF. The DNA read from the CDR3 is TGTGCCAGTAGTATCCGACTAGCCATGGGCAATGAG.

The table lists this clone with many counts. The part of the CDR3 DNA that was read is TGTGCCAGCACCCGGGACAGGGGACTGCAAGAGACC. Translated: CASTRDRGLQET. The whole CDR3 region reads CASTRDRGLQETQYF. The chain employs TRBV28 and TRBJ2-5; 10 bases map to TRBD1. With the read ending 3 residues before the CDR3 end, the germline J gene is used to fill in that end. CDR3 length: 15 amino acids. The V and J ends lost 7 bases and 2 bases, in that order; junction bases with no gene match: 7. The V gene's germline CDR1 is MDHEN and CDR2 SYDVKM.

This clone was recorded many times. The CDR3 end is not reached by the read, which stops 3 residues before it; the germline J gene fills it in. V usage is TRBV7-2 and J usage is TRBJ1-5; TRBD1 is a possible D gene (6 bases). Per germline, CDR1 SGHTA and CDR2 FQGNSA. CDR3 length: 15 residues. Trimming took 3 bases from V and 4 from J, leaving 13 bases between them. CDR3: CASSFWTAGNQPQHF. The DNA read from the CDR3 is TGTGCCAGCAGCTTTTGGACAGCCGGGAATCAGCCC.

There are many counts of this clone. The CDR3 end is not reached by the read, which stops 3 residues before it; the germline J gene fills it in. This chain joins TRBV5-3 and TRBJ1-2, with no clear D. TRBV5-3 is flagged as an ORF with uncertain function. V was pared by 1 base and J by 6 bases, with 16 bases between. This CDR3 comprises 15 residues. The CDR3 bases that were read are TGTGCCAGAAGCTTGAGAGCGGGATTCCCTCATGGC. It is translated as CARSLRAGFPHG. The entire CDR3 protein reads CARSLRAGFPHGYTF.

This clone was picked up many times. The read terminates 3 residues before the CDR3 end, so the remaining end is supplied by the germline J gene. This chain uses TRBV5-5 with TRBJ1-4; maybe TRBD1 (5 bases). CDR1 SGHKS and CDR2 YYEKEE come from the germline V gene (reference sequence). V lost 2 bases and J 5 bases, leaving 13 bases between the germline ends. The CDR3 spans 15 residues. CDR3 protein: CASSFSAGRNEKLFF. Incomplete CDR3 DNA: TGTGCCAGCAGCTTTAGTGCAGGGAGGAATGAAAAA.

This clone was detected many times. The CDR3 region is CAWSAEGWSPLHF. The CDR3 DNA, read in part, is TGTGCCTGGAGTGCCGAGGGGTGGTCACCC. The chain carries TRBV30 and TRBJ1-6, with D possibly matching TRBD1 (5 bases). Coverage ceases 3 residues before the CDR3 finishes, and the germline J gene fills in the end. The CDR3 length is 13 residues. CDR1 is GTSNPN and CDR2 is SVGIG in the germline V gene (reference sequence). V was shortened by 1 base and J by 10 bases, with 11 bases between the two germline ends.

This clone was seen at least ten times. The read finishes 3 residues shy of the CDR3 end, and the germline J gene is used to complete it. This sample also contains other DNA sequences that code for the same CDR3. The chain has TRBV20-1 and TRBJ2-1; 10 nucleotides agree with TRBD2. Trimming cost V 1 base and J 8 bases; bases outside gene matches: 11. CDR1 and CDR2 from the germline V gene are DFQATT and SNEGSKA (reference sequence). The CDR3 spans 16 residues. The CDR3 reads CSARASSGGASYEQFF. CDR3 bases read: TGCAGTGCTAGAGCTTCCAGCGGGGGGGCTTCGTATGAG.

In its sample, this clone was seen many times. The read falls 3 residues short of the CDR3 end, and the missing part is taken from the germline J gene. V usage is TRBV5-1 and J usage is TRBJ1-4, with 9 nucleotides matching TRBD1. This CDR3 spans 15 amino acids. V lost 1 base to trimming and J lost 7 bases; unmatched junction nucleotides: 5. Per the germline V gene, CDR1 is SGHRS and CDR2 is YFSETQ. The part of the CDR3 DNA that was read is TGCGCCAGCAGCTTGAACAGGGGGCTAAGTGAAAAA. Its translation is CASSLNRGLSEK. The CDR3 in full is CASSLNRGLSEKLFF.

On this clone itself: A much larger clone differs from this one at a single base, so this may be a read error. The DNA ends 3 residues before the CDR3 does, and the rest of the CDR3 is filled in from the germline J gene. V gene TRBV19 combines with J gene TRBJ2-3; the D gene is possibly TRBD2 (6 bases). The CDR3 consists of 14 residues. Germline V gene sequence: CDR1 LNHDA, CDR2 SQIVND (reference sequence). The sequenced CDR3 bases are TGTGCCAGTAGGGCGGGGAGCAGCAATCAGCCG. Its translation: CASRAGSSNQP. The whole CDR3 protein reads CASRAGSSNQPQYF.

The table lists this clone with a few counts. CDR3 residues: CASSWGLGTDTYTF. The part of the CDR3 DNA that was read is TGTGCCAGCAGTTGGGGACTAGGAACAGATACC. The V call is TRBV6-2 or TRBV6-3, the J call TRBJ1-2; the D gene is possibly TRBD1 (5 bases). The read comes to an end 3 residues before the CDR3 does, leaving the germline J gene to fill in the end. The CDR3 consists of 14 residues. The germline gives CDR1 MNHEY, CDR2 SVGEGT.